This entry lists 21 T cell receptor beta chains sequenced from one sample in a study of blood T cell repertoires in COVID-19. Repertoires were generated with immunoSEQ multiplex PCR, while TCRdb's copy carries only in-frame clones and drops some. Here the sample spans under 150,000 clones, around 84% being singletons. The sample was peripheral blood. The receptors originated from a human donor in a cohort sampled during active COVID-19.

This chain links TRBV29-1 with TRBJ2-1; 9 nucleotides line up with TRBD1. V lost 6 bases, J lost 3 bases, and 3 bases stayed unmatched. This CDR3 comprises 13 residues. The germline V gene encodes CDR1 SQVTM and CDR2 ANQGSEA. The CDR3: CSVGQGFYNEQFF. The CDR3 DNA reads TGCAGCGTCGGACAGGGGTTCTACAATGAGCAGTTCTTC.

The CDR3 bases are TGCGCCAGCAGCTTAGCGGACCTAAACACAGATACGCAGTATTTT. Protein sequence: CASSLADLNTDTQYF. V is TRBV5-1 and J is TRBJ2-3, with D perhaps TRBD2 (5 bases). Per germline, CDR1 SGHRS and CDR2 YFSETQ. V lost 2 bases, J lost 2 bases, and 12 bases lay in between. This CDR3 has 15 residues.

The chain has TRBV24-1 and TRBJ2-2; 8 nucleotides align to TRBD2. Germline lookup yields CDR1 KGHDR and CDR2 SFDVKD. This CDR3 is 17 amino acids long. Trimming cost V 2 bases and J 3 bases; bases outside gene matches: 7. This CDR3 is CATSDSGGPADTGELFF. CDR3 nucleotide sequence: TGTGCCACCAGTGATTCGGGGGGGCCGGCGGACACCGGGGAGCTGTTTTTT.

The genes are TRBV6-2 or TRBV6-3 and TRBJ1-1; no clear D gene. V lost 5 bases and J 0 bases, leaving 10 bases between the germline ends. In germline, CDR1 is MNHEY, CDR2 SVGEGT. The CDR3 is 14 residues long. CDR3 sequence reads: CASSAPGVNTEAFF. In DNA form, the CDR3 reads TGTGCCAGCAGTGCACCCGGGGTGAACACTGAAGCTTTCTTT.

The rearrangement joins TRBV6-2 or TRBV6-3 to TRBJ2-7; D is possibly TRBD1 (5 bases). The CDR3 has 14 amino acids. Per germline, CDR1 MNHEY and CDR2 SVGEGT. Trimming took 3 bases from V and 3 from J, leaving 12 bases between them. The CDR3 reads CASSYGHPNYEQYF. CDR3 coding DNA: TGTGCCAGCAGTTATGGACACCCGAACTACGAGCAGTACTTC.

The rearrangement links TRBV12-3 or TRBV12-4 to TRBJ2-4; 7 nucleotides align to TRBD2. The CDR3 covers 13 residues. With V trimmed by 2 bases and J by 13 bases, 8 bases remained unmatched. The DNA for the CDR3 is TGTGCCAGCAGTTTACGGACTAGTTCCCCCCAGTACTTC. Its translation: CASSLRTSSPQYF.

The gene calls are TRBV20-1 and TRBJ2-2; D uncertain. The CDR3 extends over 14 amino acids. From germline, CDR1 is DFQATT and CDR2 SNEGSKA (reference sequence). V was pared by 3 bases and J by 2 bases, with 10 bases between. This CDR3 reads CSASLQLNTGELFF. CDR3 nucleotides: TGCAGTGCTAGTTTACAGCTAAACACCGGGGAGCTGTTTTTT.

The chain recombines TRBV6-6 with TRBJ1-5; D is unresolved. Germline V gene data show CDR1 as MNHNY and CDR2 as SVGAGI (reference sequence). CDR3 length: 12 amino acids. Deletions cut 6 bases from V and 8 bases from J, with 11 bases between. The DNA for the CDR3 is TGTGCCAGCAGGAACCCCGCTAAGCCCCAGCATTTT. Translating it yields CASRNPAKPQHF.

V and J are TRBV11-2 and TRBJ2-1; 10 bases are a match to TRBD1. There are 13 residues in the CDR3. Germline V lookup: CDR1 SGHAT, CDR2 FQNNGV. V was clipped by 4 bases and J by 7 bases; unmatched bases: 1. Here the CDR3 reads CASSWGQGNEQFF. The CDR3 DNA sequence: TGTGCCAGCAGCTGGGGACAGGGGAATGAGCAGTTCTTC.

The chain has TRBV28 and TRBJ1-1, with D uncertain. Germline CDR1 reads MDHEN; CDR2 reads SYDVKM. This CDR3 is 12 amino acids long. V was trimmed by 1 base and J by 6 bases, leaving 6 bases between them. CDR3 region: CASSLYISEAFF. The CDR3 bases are TGTGCCAGCAGTTTATACATTTCTGAAGCTTTCTTT.

The gene calls are TRBV5-5 and TRBJ2-1; D is unresolved. The V end lost 4 bases, the J end lost 2 bases, and 4 bases lay between the germline ends. CDR1 is SGHKS, CDR2 YYEKEE, per germline (reference sequence). This CDR3 has 12 residues. In DNA form, the CDR3 reads TGTGCCAGCAGCCCTACCTACAATGAGCAGTTCTTC. Translated: CASSPTYNEQFF.

V and J are TRBV4-3 and TRBJ1-1, with D possibly matching TRBD1 (5 bases). Trimming removed 0 bases at V and 0 bases at J, with 8 bases between. CDR3 length: 15 amino acids. CDR1 LGHNA and CDR2 YSLEER come from the germline V gene. CDR3 sequence (DNA): TGCGCCAGCAGCCAAGAGCTGGGGCTGAACACTGAAGCTTTCTTT. Protein sequence: CASSQELGLNTEAFF.

The gene calls are TRBV10-3 and TRBJ2-1, with TRBD1 identical over 8 bases. Germline-derived CDR1 and CDR2 are ENHRY and SYGVKD. J was trimmed by 5 bases and V by 4 bases; bases with no gene match: 13. CDR3 length: 17 amino acids. The CDR3 reads CAISGSLTGVWDNEQFF. The CDR3, as DNA: TGTGCCATCAGTGGATCCCTGACAGGGGTTTGGGACAATGAGCAGTTCTTC.

The CDR3 protein is CASSPSGQGGVYEQFF. DNA for the CDR3: TGTGCCAGCAGTCCATCCGGGCAGGGTGGAGTATATGAGCAGTTCTTC. The chain recombines TRBV28 with TRBJ2-1; D perhaps matches TRBD1 (5 bases). CDR3 length: 16 amino acids. CDR1 and CDR2 from the germline V gene are MDHEN and SYDVKM. Between the trimmed V and J ends, which lost 5 bases and 8 bases, there was a span of 22 bases.

The chain has TRBV7-8 and TRBJ1-5; 7 bases are shared with TRBD1. With 4 bases clipped from V and 2 bases from J, the junction kept 17 bases outside the gene matches. The CDR3 is 19 amino acids. Germline loops: CDR1 SGHVS, CDR2 FQNEAQ. CDR3: CASSYVAPVKGAGNQPQHF. CDR3 DNA: TGTGCCAGCAGCTACGTGGCTCCAGTAAAGGGGGCAGGCAATCAGCCCCAGCATTTT. Variable domain in full (rest from reference TRBV7-8 and TRBJ1-5): GAGVSQSPRYKVAKRGQDVALRCDPISGHVSLFWYQQALGQGPEFLTYFQNEAQLDKSGLPSDRFFAERPEGSVSTLKIQRTQQEDSAVYLCASSYVAPVKGAGNQPQHFGDGTRLSIL.

The chain recombines TRBV3-1 (or the pseudogene TRBV3-2) with TRBJ1-4, with D tentatively TRBD1 (6 bases). Trimming took off 2 bases at V and 7 bases at J, with 14 bases between the two ends. The germline CDR1 and CDR2 sequences are LGHDT and YNNKEL (reference sequence). This CDR3 has 15 residues. The CDR3 loop reads CASSQQGGRGEKLFF. The CDR3, as DNA: TGTGCCAGCAGCCAACAGGGTGGCAGGGGTGAAAAACTGTTTTTT.

This chain uses TRBV4-1 with TRBJ1-1; no definite D call. V lost 2 bases, J lost 1 base, and 2 bases lay in between. Germline CDR1 MGHRA, CDR2 YSYEKL. The CDR3 loop spans 12 amino acids. CDR3 DNA: TGCGCCAGCAGCCAACGGAACACTGAAGCTTTCTTT. Encoded protein: CASSQRNTEAFF.

The CDR3 sequence is CASSPGEYGYTF. CDR3 bases: TGTGCCAGCTCACCCGGGGAGTATGGCTACACCTTC. The chain couples TRBV18 to TRBJ1-2; no firm D call. This CDR3 contains 12 residues. V lost 3 bases, J lost 5 bases, and 7 bases lay in between. Germline V lookup: CDR1 KGHSH, CDR2 LQKENI. Full variable domain (remainder filled in from reference TRBV18 and TRBJ1-2): NAGVMQNPRHLVRRRGQEARLRCSPMKGHSHVYWYRQLPEEGLKFMVYLQKENIIDESGMPKERFSAEFPKEGPSILRIQQVVRGDSAAYFCASSPGEYGYTFGSGTRLTVV.

This chain joins TRBV30 and TRBJ1-4; the match to TRBD1 covers 7 bases. The CDR3 loop spans 13 amino acids. Per germline, CDR1 GTSNPN and CDR2 SVGIG (reference sequence). V lost 5 bases and J lost 3; bases outside the gene matches: 3. Written as DNA, the CDR3 is TGTGCCTGGGCCGGGACAGCTAATGAAAAACTGTTTTTT. Encoded protein: CAWAGTANEKLFF.

This clone was detected only once. The genes are TRBV14 and TRBJ1-1, with unresolved D. CDR1 is SGHDN and CDR2 is FVKESK in the germline V gene. This CDR3 has 15 amino acids. Trimming shortened V by 2 bases and J by 1 base, and 11 bases separated the two germline ends. This CDR3 reads CASSQNEGGNTEAFF. In nucleotides, the CDR3 is TGTGCCAGCAGCCAAAACGAGGGCGGGAACACTGAAGCTTTCTTT.

This chain joins TRBV28 and TRBJ2-2; 10 bases map to TRBD2. This CDR3 region has 15 residues. CDR1 and CDR2 (germline): MDHEN, SYDVKM. This CDR3 is CATVAGGSNTGELFF. The DNA for the CDR3 is TGTGCGACCGTAGCGGGGGGCTCGAACACCGGGGAGCTGTTTTTT.